Following are 11 T cell receptor beta chains from one sample sequenced in a study of blood T cell repertoires in COVID-19. Produced via immunoSEQ multiplex PCR; TCRdb's table is partial and in-frame only. This table has hundreds of thousands of clones, 80% to 90% appearing once. What was sequenced was peripheral blood. The receptors were sampled from a man aged 35-49 years with acute or convalescent COVID-19.

This sequence joins TRBV5-1 and TRBJ1-1; TRBD1 matches 7 bases. The CDR3 runs to 14 residues. The J segment lost 4 bases and the V segment lost 3 bases, leaving 6 bases of the junction unmatched. Germline V lookup: CDR1 SGHRS, CDR2 YFSETQ. The CDR3: CASSWMTGSTEAFF. CDR3 in DNA: TGCGCCAGCAGCTGGATGACAGGGTCCACTGAAGCTTTCTTT.

This sequence joins TRBV28 and TRBJ2-7; 11 bases fit TRBD2. Germline assignment: CDR1 MDHEN and CDR2 SYDVKM. This CDR3 is 15 amino acids long. J was trimmed by 3 bases and V by 5 bases; bases with no gene match: 6. CDR3 nucleotides: TGTGCCAGCAGTCTTCTAGCGGGGGGTATCTACGAGCAGTACTTC. Its protein is CASSLLAGGIYEQYF.

CDR3 sequence (DNA): TGCGCCAGCAGCCGGACAGTCAACTATGGCTACACCTTC. Translation: CASSRTVNYGYTF. The chain recombines TRBV5-1 with TRBJ1-2; D may be TRBD1 (6 bases). Germline V CDR1 and CDR2: SGHRS, YFSETQ. V was cut by 4 bases and J by 2 bases, with 9 bases left in between. The CDR3 has 13 residues.

The chain links TRBV6-6 to TRBJ2-7, with 11 bases identical to TRBD1. J was trimmed by 5 bases and V by 5 bases; bases with no gene match: 5. The CDR3 sequence is 14 residues long. Germline CDR1 MNHNY, CDR2 SVGAGI (reference sequence). CDR3 nucleotide sequence: TGTGCCAGCAGTCCGGGACAGGGGGGAAACGAGCAGTACTTC. Amino acid sequence: CASSPGQGGNEQYF.

J is TRBJ1-3 and V is TRBV13, with D maybe TRBD1 (6 bases). CDR1 PRHDT and CDR2 FYEKMQ come from the germline V gene (reference sequence). CDR3 length equals 16 residues. V dropped 2 bases and J dropped 0 bases, with 11 bases sitting between them. In nucleotides, the CDR3 is TGTGCCAGCAGCTTACAGGGGCTGTACTCTGGAAACACCATATATTTT. Residues: CASSLQGLYSGNTIYF.

V gene TRBV4-1 combines with J gene TRBJ1-2, with D possibly matching TRBD1 (6 bases). This CDR3 has 13 residues. The V and J ends lost 4 bases and 4 bases respectively, with 10 bases between them. CDR1 and CDR2 (germline): MGHRA, YSYEKL. In DNA, the CDR3 is TGCGCCAGCAGCCGAGGACAGACCTATGGCTACACCTTC. It yields the protein CASSRGQTYGYTF.

This clone was recorded a few times. V gene TRBV15 combines with J gene TRBJ1-4; TRBD1 is a possible D gene (5 bases). CDR1 is LNHNV and CDR2 is YYDKDF in the germline V gene (reference sequence). V lost 5 bases and J lost 0, with 7 bases in between. This CDR3 has 14 residues. In nucleotides, the CDR3 is TGTGCCACCAGCGGGGGGGCAACTAATGAAAAACTGTTTTTT. It yields the protein CATSGGATNEKLFF.

This chain links TRBV4-1 with TRBJ2-5, with D possibly TRBD2 on 5 matching bases. The germline CDR1 and CDR2 sequences are MGHRA and YSYEKL. The CDR3 runs to 13 residues. Trimming left V 5 bases short and J 5 bases short, with 12 bases between. CDR3 protein: CASSSRGWETQYF. CDR3 in DNA: TGCGCCAGCAGCTCCCGAGGGTGGGAGACCCAGTACTTC.

The rearrangement links TRBV27 to TRBJ2-7; TRBD1 matches 7 bases. This CDR3 has 15 residues. Germline values: CDR1 MNHEY, CDR2 SMNVEV (reference sequence). The junction had 10 bases not matched to a gene; V was cut back by 5 bases and J by 3 bases. The CDR3 reads CASSVSLAGGYEQYF. CDR3 coding DNA: TGTGCCAGCAGTGTGTCTCTCGCAGGGGGCTACGAGCAGTACTTC.

The chain carries TRBV29-1 and TRBJ2-7, with 8 positions matching TRBD2. From germline, CDR1 is SQVTM and CDR2 ANQGSEA. Trimming removed 5 bases from V and 0 bases from J; junction bases left unmatched: 6. The CDR3 has 14 amino acids. The CDR3 DNA is TGCAGCGTTCTAAGCGGGAGTTCCTCCTACGAGCAGTACTTC. Translating it yields CSVLSGSSSYEQYF.

The V and J genes are TRBV6-2 or TRBV6-3 and TRBJ2-1, with 10 bases that match TRBD2. CDR1 MNHEY and CDR2 SVGEGT come from the germline V gene. CDR3 size: 16 residues. The ends lost 5 bases at V and 3 bases at J; junction bases unmatched: 7. The CDR3 spells CASSKISGGGYNEQFF. CDR3 nucleotide sequence: TGTGCCAGCAGTAAAATAAGCGGGGGGGGCTACAATGAGCAGTTCTTC.